Each of the 26 T cell receptor beta chains below was sequenced from the same sample in a study of blood T cells in healthy people across ages. Sample-barcoded 5' priming and a J-beta primer mix drove a second PCR of roughly 7 to 11 cycles. TCRdb recomputed calls from the 5' RACE reads with MiXCR, one row per CDR3 protein. The sample consists of roughly 1,100,000 distinct CDR3 sequences, about 25% of them appearing once. Another study also made use of these data, one on T cells of mothers and their children.

The material sequenced was blood. The receptor set was obtained from a girl aged 2 to 10 in good health.

This clonotype has just a few counts. The chain combines TRBV12-3 or TRBV12-4 with TRBJ2-5; 8 bases fit TRBD2. The ends lost 3 bases at V and 6 bases at J; junction bases unmatched: 24. The CDR3 totals 20 residues. CDR3 in amino acids: CASSFLVGFGGEAHMKTQYF. CDR3 in DNA: TGTGCCAGCAGTTTTCTGGTCGGGTTCGGGGGGGAGGCCCACATGAAGACCCAGTACTTC.

This clonotype was seen more than once but under ten times. The chain joins TRBV5-5 to TRBJ1-2; 7 positions agree with TRBD1. The V gene end was trimmed by 3 bases and the J gene end by 6 bases; junction bases not matched to a gene: 17. The germline CDR1 and CDR2 sequences are SGHKS and YYEKEE (reference sequence). The CDR3 consists of 17 residues. CDR3 loop: CASSSRGDSPLTDGYTF. CDR3 DNA sequence: TGTGCCAGCAGCTCTCGGGGGGACAGTCCCCTTACAGATGGCTACACCTTC. Full variable domain (outside the CDR3, taken from reference TRBV5-5 and TRBJ1-2): DAGVTQSPTHLIKTRGQQVTLRCSPISGHKSVSWYQQVLGQGPQFIFQYYEKEERGRGNFPDRFSARQFPNYSSELNVNALLLGDSALYLCASSSRGDSPLTDGYTFGSGTRLTVV.

This clonotype has only a few counts. V gene TRBV6-5 combines with J gene TRBJ1-5; D unclear. Trimming took 0 bases from V and 7 from J, leaving 7 bases between them. Per germline, CDR1 MNHEY and CDR2 SVGAGI. This CDR3 region has 13 residues. CDR3: CASSYSHQQPQHF. DNA of the CDR3: TGTGCCAGCAGTTACTCACACCAGCAGCCCCAGCATTTT.

This sequence joins TRBV29-1 and TRBJ1-2; the D is unclear. This CDR3 region has 11 residues. Between the trimmed V and J ends, which lost 4 bases and 4 bases, there was a span of 7 bases. The germline V gene encodes CDR1 SQVTM and CDR2 ANQGSEA. DNA of the CDR3: TGCAGCGTTGCAGGACTCTATGGCTACACCTTC. It is translated as CSVAGLYGYTF.

Points on this clonotype: At one of its ends the junction is not consistent with the germline gene, which may arise from a read error. The rearrangement uses TRBV27 and TRBJ2-3, with 9 positions matching TRBD2. This CDR3 spans 18 amino acids. CDR1 is MNHEY, CDR2 SMNVEV, per germline (reference sequence). For the CDR3, the DNA is TGTGTCAGCTCATTTCTGGCTAGCGGGGCCCCTAGCACAGATACGCAGTATTTT. This encodes CVSSFLASGAPSTDTQYF.

The chain recombines TRBV6-1 with TRBJ2-3, with D unclear. The V and J ends lost 0 bases and 0 bases respectively, with 10 bases between them. The CDR3 is 16 amino acids. Germline CDR1 MNHNS, CDR2 SASEGT. CDR3 in amino acids: CASSEASPLSTDTQYF. CDR3 bases: TGTGCCAGCAGTGAAGCTTCCCCCTTAAGCACAGATACGCAGTATTTT.

This clonotype was recorded a few times. The chain combines TRBV20-1 with TRBJ2-5; D is uncertain. This CDR3 comprises 14 residues. The germline CDR1 and CDR2 sequences are DFQATT and SNEGSKA (reference sequence). Trimming took 0 bases from V and 4 from J, leaving 12 bases between them. Here the CDR3 reads CSAREGKRGETQYF. DNA for the CDR3: TGCAGTGCTAGAGAGGGCAAGCGTGGAGAGACCCAGTACTTC.

The chain employs TRBV2 and TRBJ2-3; possibly TRBD2 for D (6 bases). The CDR3 has 15 amino acids. Trimming shortened V by 7 bases and J by 2 bases, and 16 bases separated the two germline ends. The V gene's germline CDR1 is SNHLY and CDR2 FYNNEI. This CDR3 is CASKRTGAYTDTQYF. CDR3 nucleotides: TGTGCCAGCAAACGAACGGGAGCCTACACAGATACGCAGTATTTT.

The chain is built from TRBV7-9 and TRBJ2-6; D gene ambiguous. The V gene's germline CDR1 is SEHNR and CDR2 FQNEAQ (reference sequence). The V gene lost 2 bases and the J gene lost 4 bases, with 12 bases spanning the gap. CDR3 length: 16 residues. The CDR3 DNA follows: TGTGCCAGCAGCTTAACATGGGAATCGGGGGCCAACGTCCTGACTTTC. Protein sequence: CASSLTWESGANVLTF.

As concerns this clonotype: One end of the junction fails to match germline, which may point to a read error. The chain combines TRBV29-1 with TRBJ2-1; possible D gene TRBD2, 5 bases. Germline V gene sequence: CDR1 SQVTM, CDR2 ANQGSEA. This CDR3 has 12 residues. CDR3 nucleotides: TGCAGCTTCTCAAGCCCCGGGGTTCGGGTGATCTTC. Its translation is CSFSSPGVRVIF.

V is TRBV20-1 and J is TRBJ2-5; TRBD1 agrees at 9 bases. The J call may be in error: the DNA end matches TRBJ2-7 better. This CDR3 has 16 residues. Germline V lookup: CDR1 DFQATT, CDR2 SNEGSKA (reference sequence). This CDR3 reads CSARENPGTGQDEQYF. In DNA form, the CDR3 reads TGCAGTGCTAGAGAAAACCCCGGGACAGGGCAAGACGAGCAGTACTTC.

Concerning this clonotype: One end of the junction varies from germline; a read error may be responsible. The rearrangement uses TRBV4-3 and TRBJ2-3; the match to TRBD2 covers 7 bases. The CDR3 contains 14 residues. Germline CDR1 LGHNA, CDR2 YSLEER. DNA of the CDR3: TGCGCCGGCAGCCAAGCACGGGAGGAAGATACGCAGTATTTT. It is translated as CAGSQAREEDTQYF.

Comment on this clonotype: One end of the junction is discordant with germline, which a read error may explain. This sequence joins TRBV12-3 or TRBV12-4 and TRBJ2-5; tentative D call: TRBD2 (5 bases). The CDR3 has 13 amino acids. The CDR3 region is CASSLVSWETQCF. The CDR3, as DNA: TGTGCCAGCAGTTTAGTTTCGTGGGAGACCCAGTGCTTC.

Only a few counts were recorded for this clonotype. The chain joins TRBV5-1 to TRBJ2-3; 8 nucleotides agree with TRBD1. V shed 2 bases and J 2 bases; nucleotides not matched to a gene: 7. In germline, CDR1 is SGHRS, CDR2 YFSETQ. The CDR3 spans 16 residues. The CDR3 spells CASSFLGTGATDTQYF. Written as DNA, the CDR3 is TGCGCCAGCAGCTTCCTCGGGACAGGCGCCACAGATACGCAGTATTTT.

This clonotype came up a few times. The chain couples TRBV19 to TRBJ2-7; D is undetermined. Per the germline V gene, CDR1 is LNHDA and CDR2 is SQIVND (reference sequence). This CDR3 contains 14 residues. The V gene lost 4 bases and the J gene lost 3 bases, with 13 bases spanning the gap. CDR3 in DNA: TGTGCCAGTAGTACGAAACCCAATTACTACGAGCAGTACTTC. Translated: CASSTKPNYYEQYF.

This clonotype turned up a few times. Relative to the germline gene, one junction end is altered; a read error may explain this. The chain couples TRBV28 to TRBJ2-7; TRBD1 is a possible D gene (5 bases). The CDR3 sequence is 12 residues long. Germline values: CDR1 MDHEN, CDR2 SYDVKM. The CDR3 nucleotides read TGTGCCAGCAGTTTTTACAGGTACGGGCAGTACTTC. It codes for CASSFYRYGQYF.

This clonotype was observed a few times. The chain employs TRBV6-4 and TRBJ2-5; no clear D. The DNA end lines up better with TRBJ2-1; the J call may be wrong. The CDR3 contains 12 residues. Germline loops: CDR1 MRHNA, CDR2 SNTAGT. CDR3 sequence (DNA): TGTGCCAGCAGTGACGGGATAGGTGAGCAGTTCTTC. Translation: CASSDGIGEQFF.

In its sample, this clonotype was seen a few times. V and J are TRBV4-1 and TRBJ1-2, with a tentative D call TRBD1 (6 bases). CDR3 length: 14 residues. Germline assignment: CDR1 MGHRA and CDR2 YSYEKL. Trimming left V 0 bases short and J 8 bases short, with 13 bases between. This CDR3 is CASSQEGGQSGYTF. In nucleotides, the CDR3 is TGCGCCAGCAGCCAAGAAGGTGGACAGTCCGGCTACACCTTC.

V usage is TRBV20-1 and J usage is TRBJ1-4; D possibly corresponds to TRBD1 (6 bases). The CDR3 totals 15 residues. V was pared by 6 bases and J by 5 bases, with 19 bases between. Germline CDR1 and CDR2: DFQATT and SNEGSKA (reference sequence). This chain's CDR3 is CSAPRWGPVNEKLFF. The CDR3 coding sequence is TGCAGTGCCCCGAGGTGGGGGCCAGTCAATGAAAAACTGTTTTTT.

This rearrangement joins TRBV5-1 to TRBJ2-3; weak D call: TRBD1 (6 bases). The germline V and J ends were trimmed by 0 bases and 4 bases, with 15 bases remaining between them. Germline V gene data show CDR1 as SGHRS and CDR2 as YFSETQ. This CDR3 spans 16 amino acids. The CDR3 DNA follows: TGCGCCAGCAGCTTGGGTCGCAGGGGTGGGGCAGATACGCAGTATTTT. It yields the protein CASSLGRRGGADTQYF.

V gene TRBV5-1 combines with J gene TRBJ2-5, with 7 bases that match TRBD2. The CDR3 runs to 15 residues. Germline assignment: CDR1 SGHRS and CDR2 YFSETQ. V dropped 0 bases and J dropped 5; count of bases not matched to a gene: 7. CDR3 sequence (DNA): TGCGCCAGCAGCTTGGCGGGGGGAAAATGGGAGACCCAGTACTTC. Residues: CASSLAGGKWETQYF.

The chain joins TRBV5-1 to TRBJ1-1, with D perhaps TRBD1 (6 bases). The CDR3 runs 14 residues. V lost 0 bases to trimming and J lost 3 bases, with 9 bases between them. The germline CDR1 and CDR2 sequences are SGHRS and YFSETQ. The CDR3 loop is CASSLEGGDTEAFF. CDR3 in DNA: TGCGCCAGCAGCTTGGAGGGGGGGGACACTGAAGCTTTCTTT.

The chain joins TRBV3-1 to TRBJ2-2; D is uncertain. The CDR3 contains 14 residues. Trimming took 0 bases from V and 6 from J, leaving 8 bases between them. Germline CDR1 reads LGHDT; CDR2 reads YNNKEL (reference sequence). The CDR3 sequence: CASSQESESGELFF. The DNA of the CDR3 is TGTGCCAGCAGCCAAGAATCCGAATCCGGGGAGCTGTTTTTT.

This clonotype was counted between two and nine times. The CDR3: CASIEQVYNSPLHF. The CDR3 coding sequence is TGTGCCAGCATAGAGCAGGTCTATAATTCACCCCTCCACTTT. The chain links TRBV28 to TRBJ1-6; D remains ambiguous. Trimming cost V 7 bases and J 3 bases, with 10 bases left between them. Germline CDR1 and CDR2: MDHEN and SYDVKM. The CDR3 has 14 residues. Filled out from reference TRBV28 and TRBJ1-6, the complete variable domain reads DVKVTQSSRYLVKRTGEKVFLECVQDMDHENMFWYRQDPGLGLRLIYFSYDVKMKEKGDIPEGYSVSREKKERFSLILESASTNQTSMYLCASIEQVYNSPLHFGNGTRLTVT.

The V gene is TRBV5-1, the J gene TRBJ1-6, with D tentatively TRBD1 (5 bases). The CDR3 runs to 15 residues. Germline V gives CDR1 SGHRS, CDR2 YFSETQ. The germline V and J ends were trimmed by 0 bases and 7 bases, with 11 bases remaining between them. CDR3 region: CASSLAGDGNSPLHF. CDR3 sequence (DNA): TGCGCCAGCAGCTTGGCGGGGGACGGGAATTCACCCCTCCACTTT. The full variable domain, its missing parts supplied by reference TRBV5-1 and TRBJ1-6, is KAGVTQTPRYLIKTRGQQVTLSCSPISGHRSVSWYQQTPGQGLQFLFEYFSETQRNKGNFPGRFSGRQFSNSRSEMNVSTLELGDSALYLCASSLAGDGNSPLHFGNGTRLTVT.

This clonotype was counted only a few times. The rearrangement uses TRBV6-2 or TRBV6-3 and TRBJ2-5; D remains ambiguous. The V end was cut by 4 bases, the J end by 11 bases, with 14 bases between. This CDR3 has 12 amino acids. The germline gives CDR1 MNHEY, CDR2 SVGEGT. This CDR3 is CASSFSLSKQYF. The DNA for the CDR3 is TGTGCCAGCAGTTTCTCTCTGTCGAAGCAGTACTTC.